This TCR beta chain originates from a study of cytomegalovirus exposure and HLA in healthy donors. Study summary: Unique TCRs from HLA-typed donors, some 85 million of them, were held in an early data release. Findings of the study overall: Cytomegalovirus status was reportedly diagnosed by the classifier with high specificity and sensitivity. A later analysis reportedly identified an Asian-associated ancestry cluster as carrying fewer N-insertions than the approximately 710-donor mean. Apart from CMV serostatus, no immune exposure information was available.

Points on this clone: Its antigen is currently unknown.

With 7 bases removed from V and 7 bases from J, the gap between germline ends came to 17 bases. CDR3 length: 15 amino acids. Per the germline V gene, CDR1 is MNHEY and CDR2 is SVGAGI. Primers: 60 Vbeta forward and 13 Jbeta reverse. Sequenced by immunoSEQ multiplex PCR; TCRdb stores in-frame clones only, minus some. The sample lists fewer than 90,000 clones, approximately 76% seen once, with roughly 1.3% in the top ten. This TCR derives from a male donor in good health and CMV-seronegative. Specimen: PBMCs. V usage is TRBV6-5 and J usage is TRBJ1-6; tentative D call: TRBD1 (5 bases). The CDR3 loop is CASTDRFRTNSPLHF. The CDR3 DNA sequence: TGTGCCAGCACCGACCGGTTCAGGACAAATTCACCCCTCCACTTT.